This TCR beta chain originates from a study of shared T cell receptors in the human thymus. The repertoire was sequenced with immunoSEQ multiplex PCR; TCRdb's copy has only in-frame clones and lacks some. The top ten clones hold just under 0.0095% of a sample with hundreds of thousands of clones, around 87% of them seen once. The germline V gene has CDR1 SGHVS and CDR2 FNYEAQ. The junction had 6 bases not matched to a gene; V was cut back by 5 bases and J by 4 bases. CDR3 size: 15 residues. This clone was recorded only once. This sample also belongs to another study, concerning human thymus T cells. As reported in that work: The people who donated were healthy Finnish babies having corrective surgery for congenital heart defects. Corrective cardiac operations yielded the resected thymus tissue. Thymic repertoires from unrelated individuals overlapped highly, related research reported.

The genes are TRBV7-6 and TRBJ2-2; 8 bases fit TRBD1. The sequence came from a boy under two years old with a congenital heart defect. The sequenced material came from thymocytes. CDR3 DNA: TGTGCCAGCAGCAAGACCGGGACAGGCACCGGGGAGCTGTTTTTT. This translates into CASSKTGTGTGELFF.